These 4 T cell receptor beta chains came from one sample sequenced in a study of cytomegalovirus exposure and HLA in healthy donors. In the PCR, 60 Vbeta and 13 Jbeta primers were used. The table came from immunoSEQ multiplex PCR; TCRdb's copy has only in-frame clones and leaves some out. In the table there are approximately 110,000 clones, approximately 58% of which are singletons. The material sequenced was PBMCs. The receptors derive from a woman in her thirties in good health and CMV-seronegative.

The CDR3 DNA sequence: TGTGCCAGCAGTGCTCGACAGGTAGTGTCTGGGGCCAACGTCCTGACTTTC. It specifies CASSARQVVSGANVLTF. V and J are TRBV2 and TRBJ2-6; tentative D call: TRBD1 (6 bases). Between the trimmed V and J ends, which lost 4 bases and 1 base, there was a span of 14 bases. The CDR3 runs 17 residues. CDR1 SNHLY and CDR2 FYNNEI come from the germline V gene.

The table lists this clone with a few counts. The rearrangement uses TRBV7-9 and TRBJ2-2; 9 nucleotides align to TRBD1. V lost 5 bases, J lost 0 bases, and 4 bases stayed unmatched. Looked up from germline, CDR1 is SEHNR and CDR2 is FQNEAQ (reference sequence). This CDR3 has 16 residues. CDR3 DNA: TGTGCCAGCAGCACTCGACAGGGGGCGAACACCGGGGAGCTGTTTTTT. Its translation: CASSTRQGANTGELFF.

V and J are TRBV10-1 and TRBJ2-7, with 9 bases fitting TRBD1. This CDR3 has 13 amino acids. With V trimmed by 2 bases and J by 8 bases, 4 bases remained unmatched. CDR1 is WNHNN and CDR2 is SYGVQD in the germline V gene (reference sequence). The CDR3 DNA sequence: TGCGCCAGCAGTGAGGGACAGGGGATCCAGCAGTACTTC. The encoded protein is CASSEGQGIQQYF.

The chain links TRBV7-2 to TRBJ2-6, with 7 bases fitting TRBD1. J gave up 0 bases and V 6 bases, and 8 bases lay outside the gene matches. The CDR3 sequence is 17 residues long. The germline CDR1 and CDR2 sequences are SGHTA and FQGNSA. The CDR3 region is CASRHRGPSSGANVLTF. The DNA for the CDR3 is TGTGCCAGCAGACACAGGGGTCCCAGCTCTGGGGCCAACGTCCTGACTTTC.